One and the same sample provided the 11 T cell receptor beta chains below, sequenced in a study of blood T cell repertoires in COVID-19. The repertoire was sequenced with immunoSEQ multiplex PCR; TCRdb's copy has only in-frame clones and lacks some. Among under 35,000 clones listed, about 87% were seen once. Sequenced sample: peripheral blood. All receptors derive from a man between 60 and 75 years old with active COVID-19.

The chain carries TRBV7-9 and TRBJ1-3; D call uncertain. This CDR3 comprises 14 residues. The V end was cut by 3 bases, the J end by 4 bases, with 10 bases between. Germline-derived CDR1 and CDR2 are SEHNR and FQNEAQ (reference sequence). This CDR3 is CASSFGVGGNTIYF. For the CDR3, the DNA is TGTGCCAGCAGCTTCGGGGTGGGCGGAAACACCATATATTTT.

The V and J genes are TRBV6-1 and TRBJ2-7, with TRBD1 as a possible D gene (5 bases). Germline-derived CDR1 and CDR2 are MNHNS and SASEGT. V was pared by 0 bases and J by 2 bases, with 8 bases between. CDR3 length: 14 amino acids. The CDR3 DNA reads as TGTGCCAGCAGTGAAGCTGACAGAGCCTACGAGCAGTACTTC. Protein sequence: CASSEADRAYEQYF.

The V and J genes are TRBV27 and TRBJ2-1; 12 nucleotides line up with TRBD2. CDR3 length: 18 amino acids. The germline V gene has CDR1 MNHEY and CDR2 SMNVEV (reference sequence). The ends lost 1 base at V and 2 bases at J; junction bases unmatched: 6. This CDR3 is CASSLFPLAGGTYNEQFF. CDR3 sequence (DNA): TGTGCCAGCAGTTTATTCCCGCTAGCGGGAGGGACCTACAATGAGCAGTTCTTC.

This clone was recorded only once. The chain joins TRBV5-4 to TRBJ2-7, with TRBD1 matching 7 bases. The CDR3 consists of 14 residues. J was trimmed by 1 base and V by 6 bases; bases with no gene match: 7. Per germline, CDR1 SGHNT and CDR2 YYREEE (reference sequence). This chain's CDR3 is CASNAWDRSYEQYF. Written as DNA, the CDR3 is TGTGCCAGCAACGCTTGGGACAGATCCTACGAGCAGTACTTC.

The chain couples TRBV24-1 to TRBJ2-1, with 7 nucleotides matching TRBD2. V shed 2 bases and J 2 bases; nucleotides not matched to a gene: 11. The CDR3 sequence is 18 residues long. Germline V lookup: CDR1 KGHDR, CDR2 SFDVKD. Here the CDR3 DNA reads TGTGCCACCAGTGATTCTCCTAGCGGAAAGGGGACCTACAATGAGCAGTTCTTC. Protein product: CATSDSPSGKGTYNEQFF.

The chain joins TRBV7-3 to TRBJ2-7, with 8 bases that match TRBD2. Germline loops: CDR1 SGHTA, CDR2 FQGTGA. V lost 5 bases and J lost 2; bases outside the gene matches: 11. This CDR3 has 16 residues. Written as DNA, the CDR3 is TGTGCCAGCAGCCCAGACGCCAGCGGGAGCCCCTACGAGCAGTACTTC. Residues: CASSPDASGSPYEQYF.

The chain recombines TRBV28 with TRBJ2-1; TRBD1 aligns across 9 bases. Trimming at V came to 3 bases and at J to 3 bases, leaving 3 bases not matched to a gene. CDR1 is MDHEN and CDR2 is SYDVKM in the germline V gene. The CDR3 extends over 15 amino acids. The CDR3 bases are TGTGCCAGCAGTTTGGGGGACAGGGTCTACAATGAGCAGTTCTTC. It yields the protein CASSLGDRVYNEQFF. The full variable domain, with the rest looked up from reference TRBV28 and TRBJ2-1, is DVKVTQSSRYLVKRTGEKVFLECVQDMDHENMFWYRQDPGLGLRLIYFSYDVKMKEKGDIPEGYSVSREKKERFSLILESASTNQTSMYLCASSLGDRVYNEQFFGPGTRLTVL.

This clone has just one count. This chain joins TRBV3-1 (or the pseudogene TRBV3-2) and TRBJ2-3, with 14 bases identical to TRBD2. The CDR3 runs to 15 residues. V was pared by 4 bases and J by 6 bases, with 3 bases of the junction left unmatched. Looked up from germline, CDR1 is LGHDT and CDR2 is YNNKEL (reference sequence). CDR3 loop: CASSPGLAGDDTQYF. CDR3 in DNA: TGTGCCAGCAGCCCGGGACTAGCGGGAGACGATACGCAGTATTTT.

The chain couples TRBV2 to TRBJ1-3; 10 positions agree with TRBD1. There are 18 residues in the CDR3. With V trimmed by 7 bases and J by 0 bases, 12 bases remained unmatched. CDR1 and CDR2 from the germline V gene are SNHLY and FYNNEI. CDR3 coding DNA: TGTGCCAGCAACCGGGACAGGGGAGTCCCTTACTCTGGAAACACCATATATTTT. Its translation is CASNRDRGVPYSGNTIYF.

The rearrangement links TRBV9 to TRBJ1-6; D not certain. The germline gives CDR1 SGDLS, CDR2 YYNGEE. This CDR3 is built from 17 residues. Trimming pared 4 bases from V and 2 bases from J, leaving 16 bases between. CDR3 in DNA: TGTGCCAGCAGCTCTCCAGAGGGAGGGACCTATAATTCACCCCTCCACTTT. This gives the protein CASSSPEGGTYNSPLHF. Supplemented by reference TRBV9 and TRBJ1-6, the full variable domain reads DSGVTQTPKHLITATGQRVTLRCSPRSGDLSVYWYQQSLDQGLQFLIQYYNGEERAKGNILERFSAQQFPDLHSELNLSSLELGDSALYFCASSSPEGGTYNSPLHFGNGTRLTVT.

This chain connects TRBV7-9 to TRBJ2-1; 12 nucleotides align to TRBD2. CDR1 SEHNR and CDR2 FQNEAQ come from the germline V gene (reference sequence). After removal of 2 bases from V and 6 bases from J, the junction contained 11 bases not matched to a gene. The CDR3 length is 18 residues. Here the CDR3 reads CASSLPHRLAGVVNEQFF. As DNA, the CDR3 is TGTGCCAGCAGCTTACCCCATCGACTAGCGGGAGTGGTCAATGAGCAGTTCTTC.